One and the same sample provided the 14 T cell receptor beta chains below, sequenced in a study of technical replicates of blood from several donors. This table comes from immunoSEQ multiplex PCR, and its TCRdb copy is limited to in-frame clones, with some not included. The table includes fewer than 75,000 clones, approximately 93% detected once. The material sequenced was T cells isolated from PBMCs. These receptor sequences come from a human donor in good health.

CDR3 sequence reads: CASSLTGLVTDTQYF. Written as DNA, the CDR3 is TGCGCCAGCAGCTTAACTGGACTGGTCACAGATACGCAGTATTTT. This chain joins TRBV5-1 and TRBJ2-3; D is perhaps TRBD2 (5 bases). Looked up from germline, CDR1 is SGHRS and CDR2 is YFSETQ. CDR3 length: 15 amino acids. V shed 2 bases and J shed 2 bases, with 12 bases lying between them.

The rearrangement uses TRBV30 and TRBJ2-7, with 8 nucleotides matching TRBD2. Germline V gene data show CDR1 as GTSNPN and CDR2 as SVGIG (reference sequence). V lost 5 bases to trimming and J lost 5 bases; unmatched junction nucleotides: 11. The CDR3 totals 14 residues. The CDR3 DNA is TGTGCCTGGGCCCCCCGGGGGGGGTTCCACGAGCAGTACTTC. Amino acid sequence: CAWAPRGGFHEQYF.

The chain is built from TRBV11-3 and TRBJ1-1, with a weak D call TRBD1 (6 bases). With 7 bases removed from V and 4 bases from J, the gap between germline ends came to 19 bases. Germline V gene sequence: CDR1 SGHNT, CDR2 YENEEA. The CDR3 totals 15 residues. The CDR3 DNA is TGTGCCAGCACCAACAGGGCCGGGTTTTTCACTGAAGCTTTCTTT. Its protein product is CASTNRAGFFTEAFF.

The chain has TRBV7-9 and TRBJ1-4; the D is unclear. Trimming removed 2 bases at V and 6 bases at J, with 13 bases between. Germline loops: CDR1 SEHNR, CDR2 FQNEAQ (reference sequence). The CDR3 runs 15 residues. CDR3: CASSLPRVRDEKLFF. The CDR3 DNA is TGTGCCAGCAGCTTACCGAGGGTGAGGGATGAAAAACTGTTTTTT.

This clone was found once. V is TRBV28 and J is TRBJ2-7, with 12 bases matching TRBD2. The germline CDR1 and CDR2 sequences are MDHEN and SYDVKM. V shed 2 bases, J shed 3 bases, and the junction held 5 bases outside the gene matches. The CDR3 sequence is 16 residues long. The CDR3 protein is CASSLPLAGGIYEQYF. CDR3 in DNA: TGTGCCAGCAGTTTACCGCTAGCGGGAGGGATCTACGAGCAGTACTTC.

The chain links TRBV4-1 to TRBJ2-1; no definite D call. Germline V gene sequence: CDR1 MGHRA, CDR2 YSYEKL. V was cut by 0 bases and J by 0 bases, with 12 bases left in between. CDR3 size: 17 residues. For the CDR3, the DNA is TGCGCCAGCAGCCAAGATCGCGCTAGGAGCTCCTACAATGAGCAGTTCTTC. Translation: CASSQDRARSSYNEQFF.

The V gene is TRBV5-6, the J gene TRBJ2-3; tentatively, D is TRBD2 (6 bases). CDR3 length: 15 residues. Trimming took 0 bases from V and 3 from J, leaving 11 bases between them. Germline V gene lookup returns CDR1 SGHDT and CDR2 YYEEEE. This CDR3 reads CASSLEEGRTDTQYF. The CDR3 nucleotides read TGTGCCAGCAGCTTGGAGGAGGGTAGGACAGATACGCAGTATTTT.

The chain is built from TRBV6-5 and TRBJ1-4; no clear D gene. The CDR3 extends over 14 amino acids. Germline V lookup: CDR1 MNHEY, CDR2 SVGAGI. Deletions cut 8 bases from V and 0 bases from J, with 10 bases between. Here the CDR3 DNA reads TGTGCCAGCGGCGGGTTAACAACTAATGAAAAACTGTTTTTT. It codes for CASGGLTTNEKLFF.

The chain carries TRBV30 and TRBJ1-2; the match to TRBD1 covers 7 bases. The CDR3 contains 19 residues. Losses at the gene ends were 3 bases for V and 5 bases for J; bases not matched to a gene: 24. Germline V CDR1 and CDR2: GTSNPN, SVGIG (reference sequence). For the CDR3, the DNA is TGTGCCTGGAGCCGAGGGACAGCCGCTTTTTTTCCAAACCGTTATGGCTACACCTTC. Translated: CAWSRGTAAFFPNRYGYTF.

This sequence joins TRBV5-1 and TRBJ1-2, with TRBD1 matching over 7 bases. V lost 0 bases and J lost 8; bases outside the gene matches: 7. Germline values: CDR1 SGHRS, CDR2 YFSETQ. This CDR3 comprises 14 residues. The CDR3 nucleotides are TGCGCCAGCAGCTTGGCCAACAGGGGCGGCGGCTACACCTTC. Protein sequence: CASSLANRGGGYTF.

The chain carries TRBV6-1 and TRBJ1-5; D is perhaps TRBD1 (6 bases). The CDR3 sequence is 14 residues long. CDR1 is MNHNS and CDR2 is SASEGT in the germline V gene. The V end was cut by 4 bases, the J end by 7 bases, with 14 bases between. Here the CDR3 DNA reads TGTGCCAGCAGTGGTCAGGGGATCACCCAGCCCCAGCATTTT. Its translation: CASSGQGITQPQHF.

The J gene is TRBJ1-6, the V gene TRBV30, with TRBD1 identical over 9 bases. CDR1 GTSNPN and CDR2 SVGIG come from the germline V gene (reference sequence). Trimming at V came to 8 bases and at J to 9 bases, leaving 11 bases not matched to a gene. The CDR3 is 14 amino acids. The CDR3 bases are TGTGCCCGACAACAGGGGGCAATAGGTTCACCCCTCCACTTT. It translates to CARQQGAIGSPLHF.

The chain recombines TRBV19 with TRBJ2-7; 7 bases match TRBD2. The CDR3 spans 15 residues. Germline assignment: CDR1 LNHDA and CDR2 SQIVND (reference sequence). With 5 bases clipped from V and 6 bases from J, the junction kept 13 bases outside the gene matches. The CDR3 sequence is CASSAQAAGAPEQYF. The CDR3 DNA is TGTGCCAGTAGTGCCCAAGCGGCGGGAGCCCCCGAGCAGTACTTC. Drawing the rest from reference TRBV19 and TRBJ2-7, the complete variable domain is DGGITQSPKYLFRKEGQNVTLSCEQNLNHDAMYWYRQDPGQGLRLIYYSQIVNDFQKGDIAEGYSVSREKKESFPLTVTSAQKNPTAFYLCASSAQAAGAPEQYFGPGTRLTVT.

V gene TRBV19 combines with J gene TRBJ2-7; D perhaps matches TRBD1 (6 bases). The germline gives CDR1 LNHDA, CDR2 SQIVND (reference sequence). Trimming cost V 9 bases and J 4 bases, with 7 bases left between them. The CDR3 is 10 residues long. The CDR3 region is CARGGYEQYF. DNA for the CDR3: TGTGCCAGAGGGGGATACGAGCAGTACTTC.